This record concerns one T cell receptor (beta chain) sequence. Its recognized antigen is unknown. Base qualities are not recorded, but no much larger clone differs from it by a single base. The CDR3 regions of human TCRbeta chains were analyzed by immunosequencing. The source study handled its data this way. TCRs in the repertoires were matched against a reference library of SARS-CoV-2-specific TCRs that had been generated with the MIRA antigen-specificity platform. Breadth meant the fraction of unique TCRs that were SARS-CoV-2-associated, whereas depth meant the fraction of total T cells that were SARS-CoV-2-associated. Using the MIRA data, each spike-specific TCR was assigned both to the spike region to which the TCR was reactive and to a CD4 or CD8 class. Log10-transformed breadth and depth values were compared by one-way ANOVA with Sidak's multiple comparisons tests. TCRdb holds this immuneACCESS table with in-frame rearrangements only. Some clones are missing; in checked studies, unresolved V genes explain under half, and the rest has no known cause. Clone size and V and J calls were adopted from that table, with D and trimming inferred from the DNA. A total of approximately 130,000 clones appear in this sample, 88% of them only once. The biggest ten clones account for more than 5.5% of the sample.

The time point label for this specimen denotes: about 28 days (+/-7) after the second vaccine dose. AZD1222 recipients whose second dose came at about 4 weeks and those whose second dose came at about 12 weeks were combined into one group, since spike-specific TCR depth and breadth did not differ between the two schedules. Vaccinee samples were obtained from the UK trials COV001 and COV002, which included a single-blind randomized controlled phase 2/3 trial of AZD1222 (ChAdOx1 nCoV-19) in healthy adults. For TCRbeta chain sequencing, PBMC samples were collected from trial participants at day 0 and at day 28 after the second dose. The sample belongs to a study of T cell responses to AZD1222 COVID-19 vaccine (dated by TCRdb to the early 2020s). With respect to the entire study: A total of around 240 trial participants underwent TCR sequencing, of whom nearly 210 received two doses of AZD1222 and about 25 received two doses of the MenACWY control vaccine. Trial participants were enrolled by age into subgroups of 18-55, 56-69 and 70-plus years, and roughly 150, 30 and 60 TCR-sequenced participants, respectively, were included in these subgroups. The research as a whole found: Because no day 14 peak-response samples were available, repertoires were characterized only after the peak T cell response. Only five to seven AZD1222 recipients were SARS-CoV-2 seropositive at baseline, limiting conclusions about previously exposed vaccinees. Reportedly, almost half of the unique spike-specific TCRs recognized epitopes lying outside the regions that are mutated in the B.1.351 and B.1.1.7 variants. The 56-69-year group was small, and its depth increase did not reach significance, likely because of low power. A significant rise in spike-specific TCR breadth and depth was observed after two AZD1222 doses relative to day 0 and relative to MenACWY recipients. Vaccine-associated CD4 TCRs spanned the whole spike protein, with dominant responses in regions 160-218 and 743-854. Participants were mostly white British and included more females than males, and it was suggested by the authors that clonal diversity may have been underestimated.

Spanning cysteine to phenylalanine, the CDR3 consists of 12 amino acids. The retained sequence is limited to the CDR3, 36 bases, with the frame set at the first base. The germline V gene specifies SGHAT as CDR1 and FQNNGV as CDR2. The junction carries 12 bases between V and J, which are trimmed by 5 bases and 10 bases respectively. The rearrangement joined TRBV11-2 to TRBJ2-1; no D gene call is confident. This TCR was recovered from an adult who received the AZD1222 COVID-19 vaccine. The sample consisted of peripheral blood, taken 28 days after the second AZD1222 dose. The DNA is as follows: TGTGCCAGCAGCCGATTTCCGATAGAGCAGTTCTTC. This sequence encodes CASSRFPIEQFF.